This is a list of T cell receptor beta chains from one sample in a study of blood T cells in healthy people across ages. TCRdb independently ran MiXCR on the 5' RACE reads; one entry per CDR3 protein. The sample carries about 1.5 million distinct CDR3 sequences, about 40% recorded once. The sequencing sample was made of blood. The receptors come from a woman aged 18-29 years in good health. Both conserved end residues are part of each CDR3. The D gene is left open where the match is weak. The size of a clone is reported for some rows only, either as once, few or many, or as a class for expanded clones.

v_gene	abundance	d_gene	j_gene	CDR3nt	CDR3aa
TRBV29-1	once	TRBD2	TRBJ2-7	TGCAGCGTTGAGGGGGAGGGCGGCGAGCAGTACTTC	CSVEGEGGEQYF
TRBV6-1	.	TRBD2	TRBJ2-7	TGTGCCAGCAGGGTTTCAAGGCGGGAGGTAATTTACGAGCAGTACTTC	CASRVSRREVIYEQYF
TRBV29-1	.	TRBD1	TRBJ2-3	TGCAACGTTCTCCCCGGGACAGGGACAGATACGCAGTATTTT	CNVLPGTGTDTQYF
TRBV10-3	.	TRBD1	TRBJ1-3	TGTGCCATCAGGTCGGACAGGGTTGGAAACACCATATATTTT	CAIRSDRVGNTIYF
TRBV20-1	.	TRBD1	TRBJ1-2	TGCAGTGCTAGGGATGGACAGGGGGCGGGTGGCTACACCTTC	CSARDGQGAGGYTF
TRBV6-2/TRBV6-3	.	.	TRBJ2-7	TGTGCCAGCAGTTACTCTTCGGGGGGCAGAGGCGAGCAGTACTTC	CASSYSSGGRGEQYF
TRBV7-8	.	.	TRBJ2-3	TGTGCCAGCAGCCGAAGTGTAGGGGCCGATACGCAGTATTTT	CASSRSVGADTQYF
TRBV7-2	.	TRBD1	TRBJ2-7	TGTGCCAGCAGCTTCCAGACAGGGTCCTACGAGCAGTACTTC	CASSFQTGSYEQYF
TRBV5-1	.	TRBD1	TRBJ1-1	TGCGCCAGCAGCTCCGGGACAGGGGTGACTGAAGCTTTCTTT	CASSSGTGVTEAFF
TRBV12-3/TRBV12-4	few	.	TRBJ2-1	TGTGCCAGCAGTTTGGGCAGCCTCCATGAGCAGTTCTTC	CASSLGSLHEQFF
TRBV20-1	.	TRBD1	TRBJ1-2	TGCAGTGCTAGACCGACAGGGGGGCCCTATGGCTACACCTTC	CSARPTGGPYGYTF
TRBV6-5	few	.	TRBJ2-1	TGTGCCAGCAGTTACTCGCAGGGTCCCAAGTCTAGGAATGAGCAGTTCTTC	CASSYSQGPKSRNEQFF
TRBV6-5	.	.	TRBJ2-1	TGTGCCAGCAGTCCCCGACTAGTTGGGACCTACAATGAGCAGTTCTTC	CASSPRLVGTYNEQFF
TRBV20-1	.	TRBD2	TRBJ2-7	TGCAGTGCTAGTTACAGGACTAGCGGGTATTGCGAGCAGTACTTC	CSASYRTSGYCEQYF
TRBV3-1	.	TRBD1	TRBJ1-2	TGTGCCAGCAGCCCTTCGGGACAGGGGCGAGATGGCTACACCTTC	CASSPSGQGRDGYTF
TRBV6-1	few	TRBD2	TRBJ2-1	TGTGCCAGCAGTAAACCTTTACTAGCGGGGGGGCCAAATGAGCAGTTCTTC	CASSKPLLAGGPNEQFF
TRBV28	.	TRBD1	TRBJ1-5	TGTGCCAGCAGTTTAGTGGGGACAGGGGCTTTCAATCAGCCCCAGCATTTT	CASSLVGTGAFNQPQHF
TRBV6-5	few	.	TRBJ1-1	TGTGCCAGCCAGGGGACTGTGAACACTGAAGCTTTCTTT	CASQGTVNTEAFF
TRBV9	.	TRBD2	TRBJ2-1	TGTGCCAGCAGCGGCTACCGGGAGGCGTACAATGAGCAGTTCTTC	CASSGYREAYNEQFF
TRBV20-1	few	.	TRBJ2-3	TGCAGTGCCGGGGCGCTTAGCACAGATACGCAGTATTTT	CSAGALSTDTQYF
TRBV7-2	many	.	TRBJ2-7	TGTGCCAGCAGCTTTGACCCAACACCCTACGAGCAGTACTTC	CASSFDPTPYEQYF
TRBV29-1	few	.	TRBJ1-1	TGCAGCGCCTCACCCGCGATTGAAGCTTTCTTT	CSASPAIEAFF
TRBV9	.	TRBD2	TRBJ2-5	TGTGCCAGCAGCGTAGCGGGGGGGCAGACAGAGACCCAGTACTTC	CASSVAGGQTETQYF
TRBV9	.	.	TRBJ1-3	TGTGCCAGCAGCGTAGGTAACACCAAGAGCTCTGGAAACACCATATATTTT	CASSVGNTKSSGNTIYF
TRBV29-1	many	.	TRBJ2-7	TGCAGCGCTGTACCTGACAGAGCCTACGAGCAGTACTTC	CSAVPDRAYEQYF
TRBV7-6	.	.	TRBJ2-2	TGTGCCAGCAGCTTTAACCCTGGGACCGGGGAGCTGTTTTTT	CASSFNPGTGELFF
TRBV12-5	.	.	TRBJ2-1	TGTGCTAGTGGTTTGGTACTCAGGGCTGTGGAGCAGTTCTTC	CASGLVLRAVEQFF
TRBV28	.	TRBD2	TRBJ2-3	TGTGCCAGCAGCGTCTCGCCGGGGGGAGATACGCAGTATTTT	CASSVSPGGDTQYF
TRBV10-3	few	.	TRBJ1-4	TGTGCCATCAGTGAGTCGGGGCCGAATAATGAAAAACTGTTTTTT	CAISESGPNNEKLFF
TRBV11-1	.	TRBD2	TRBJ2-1	TGTGCCAGCAGCTACACTACAGCGGGACTAGTCCGGAGAAGCTCCTACAATGAGCAGTTCTTC	CASSYTTAGLVRRSSYNEQFF
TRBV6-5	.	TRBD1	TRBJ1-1	TGTGCCAGCTTGAGGGCAGGGGGCACTGAAGCTTTCTTT	CASLRAGGTEAFF
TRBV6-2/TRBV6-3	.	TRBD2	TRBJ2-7	TGTGCCAGCGGAAGCGGGAAGGGGCCCCCACACCTCTACGAGCAGTACTTC	CASGSGKGPPHLYEQYF
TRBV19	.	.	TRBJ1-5	TGTGCCAGTAGTATGGGACCTTATAGCAATCAGCCCCAGCATTTT	CASSMGPYSNQPQHF
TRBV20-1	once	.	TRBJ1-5	TGCAGTGCTAAAGGTCCGGGACAGCCCCAGCATTTT	CSAKGPGQPQHF
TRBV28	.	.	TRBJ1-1	TGTGCCAGCAGTTTAGGTGTTAGGGGGGGGACTGAAGCTTTCTTT	CASSLGVRGGTEAFF
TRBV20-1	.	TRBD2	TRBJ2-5	TGCAGTGCCAACGACCCGGGACTAGCGGCAGAGGGGGGTAGTTACAATGAGCAGTACTTC	CSANDPGLAAEGGSYNEQYF
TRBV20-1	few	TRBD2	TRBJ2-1	TGCAGTGCTAGACCAGCGGGGGGCTACAATGAGCAGTTCTTC	CSARPAGGYNEQFF
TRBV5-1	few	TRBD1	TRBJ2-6	TGCGCCAGCAGCTTGAACGCTTTAGGGACAGGGGCCCGTGGGGCCAACGTCCTGACTTTC	CASSLNALGTGARGANVLTF
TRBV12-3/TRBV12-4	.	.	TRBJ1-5	TGTGCCAGCACCCCCTGGGGGGCTAAGGATCAGCCCCAGCATTTT	CASTPWGAKDQPQHF
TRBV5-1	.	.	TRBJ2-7	TGCGCCAGCAGTTACTTAGGGGGCTACGAGCAGTACTTC	CASSYLGGYEQYF